The rows below give T cell receptor beta chains drawn from one sample of a study of molecular identifiers for immune sequencing clone quantification. One entry per CDR3 protein, called by TCRdb with MiXCR from the PCR reads. The repertoire includes approximately 59,000 distinct CDR3 sequences, 15% to 20% of them detected once, and approximately 1.5% sits in the top ten. Specimen: naive CD8+ T cells from blood, with Jurkat cell RNA spiked in. These receptors all come from a human donor in good health. Some libraries in this study had Jurkat cell RNA spiked in. Both conserved end residues are part of each CDR3. The D gene is left open where the match is weak. Only part of the rows carry a size: once, few, many, or a class if the clone is expanded.

D: NA; J: TRBJ1-1; V: TRBV4-3; size: many; CDR3: CASSQEVGIPEAFF; DNA: TGCGCCAGCAGCCAAGAGGTAGGGATCCCTGAAGCTTTCTTT
D: NA; J: TRBJ2-2; V: TRBV11-1; size: many; CDR3: CASSFGVGELFF; DNA: TGTGCCAGCAGTTTTGGGGTCGGGGAGCTGTTTTTT
D: NA; J: TRBJ2-6; V: TRBV27; size: many; CDR3: CASSLSGVRGAGANVLTF; DNA: TGTGCCAGCAGTTTATCGGGCGTGAGGGGAGCTGGGGCCAACGTCCTGACTTTC
D: TRBD2; J: TRBJ2-3; V: TRBV27; size: many; CDR3: CASSNSWDYFTDTQYF; DNA: TGTGCCAGCAGCAACAGCTGGGACTACTTCACAGATACGCAGTATTTT
D: NA; J: TRBJ1-1; V: TRBV27; size: few; CDR3: CASSTMNTEAFF; DNA: TGTGCCAGCAGTACTATGAACACTGAAGCTTTCTTT
D: TRBD1; J: TRBJ2-7; V: TRBV27; size: few; CDR3: CASSTGTGVHEQYF; DNA: TGTGCCAGCAGTACCGGGACAGGGGTACACGAGCAGTACTTC
D: TRBD1; J: TRBJ2-7; V: TRBV27; size: many; CDR3: CASSLTGEGWYEQYF; DNA: TGTGCCAGCAGTTTGACAGGGGAAGGCTGGTACGAGCAGTACTTC
D: TRBD2; J: TRBJ2-3; V: TRBV6-2/TRBV6-3; size: many; CDR3: CASTLPLAGDSELTDTQYF; DNA: TGTGCCAGCACCCTACCACTAGCGGGAGATTCAGAGCTCACAGATACGCAGTATTTT
D: NA; J: TRBJ1-1; V: TRBV9; size: many; CDR3: CASSVDEKLTEAFF; DNA: TGTGCCAGCAGCGTAGATGAAAAGCTCACTGAAGCTTTCTTT
D: NA; J: TRBJ2-3; V: TRBV7-6; size: many; CDR3: CASSFPQDTQYF; DNA: TGTGCCAGCAGCTTCCCGCAAGATACGCAGTATTTT
D: NA; J: TRBJ1-2; V: TRBV9; size: NA; CDR3: CASSGSGYTF; DNA: TGTGCCAGCAGTGGGAGTGGCTACACCTTC
D: TRBD1; J: TRBJ2-3; V: TRBV29-1; size: NA; CDR3: CSVTTGTGGTDTQYF; DNA: TGCAGCGTGACCACCGGGACAGGGGGCACAGATACGCAGTATTTT
D: NA; J: TRBJ1-5; V: TRBV24-1; size: many; CDR3: CATSETGQINQPQHF; DNA: TGTGCCACCAGTGAAACTGGACAGATAAATCAGCCCCAGCATTTT
D: TRBD1; J: TRBJ2-3; V: TRBV7-9; size: NA; CDR3: CASSSSEAGGGTDTRYF; DNA: TGTGCCAGCAGCTCGTCGGAAGCAGGAGGTGGGACAGATACGCGGTATTTT
D: NA; J: TRBJ1-5; V: TRBV2; size: many; CDR3: CASSPGATAIGGNQPQHF; DNA: TGTGCCAGCAGTCCCGGGGCGACAGCCATCGGCGGCAATCAGCCCCAGCATTTT
D: NA; J: TRBJ2-7; V: TRBV7-9; size: many; CDR3: CASSLAPGYEQYF; DNA: TGTGCCAGCAGCTTAGCGCCGGGCTACGAGCAGTACTTC
D: TRBD1; J: TRBJ2-3; V: TRBV30; size: NA; CDR3: CAWSGGQVGRPQYF; DNA: TGTGCCTGGAGCGGAGGACAGGTGGGGCGGCCCCAGTATTTT
D: NA; J: TRBJ2-7; V: TRBV4-2; size: many; CDR3: CASSQEGTIYEQYF; DNA: TGTGCCAGCAGCCAAGAGGGTACTATCTACGAGCAGTACTTC
D: NA; J: TRBJ1-2; V: TRBV11-2; size: NA; CDR3: CASGIFGGYTF; DNA: TGTGCCAGCGGCATATTCGGTGGCTACACCTTC
D: NA; J: TRBJ2-3; V: TRBV13; size: many; CDR3: CASTFNSPDTQYF; DNA: TGTGCCAGCACCTTTAATTCACCAGATACGCAGTATTTT
D: NA; J: TRBJ2-1; V: TRBV28; size: NA; CDR3: CASNVPSETHNEQLF; DNA: TGTGCCAGCAACGTACCCTCCGAAACGCACAATGAGCAGCTCTTC
D: TRBD2; J: TRBJ2-5; V: TRBV7-9; size: many; CDR3: CASSFQRERRQETQYF; DNA: TGTGCCAGCAGCTTCCAGCGGGAGAGGCGACAAGAGACCCAGTACTTC
D: NA; J: TRBJ2-1; V: TRBV7-2; size: many; CDR3: CASSLGGTSYNEQFF; DNA: TGTGCCAGCAGCTTAGGAGGGACCTCCTACAATGAGCAGTTCTTC
D: NA; J: TRBJ1-5; V: TRBV4-1; size: many; CDR3: CASSQGQAEGNQPQHF; DNA: TGCGCCAGCAGCCAAGGACAGGCGGAGGGCAATCAGCCCCAGCATTTT
D: TRBD2; J: TRBJ2-7; V: TRBV27; size: few; CDR3: CASSYRREFYEQYF; DNA: TGTGCCAGCAGTTATAGGCGGGAGTTCTATGAGCAGTACTTC
D: NA; J: TRBJ2-2; V: TRBV6-5; size: many; CDR3: CASMTGYPSGELFF; DNA: TGTGCCAGCATGACGGGCTATCCTTCCGGGGAGCTGTTTTTT
D: TRBD1; J: TRBJ1-4; V: TRBV20-1; size: many; CDR3: CSASRDRLTFNEKLFF; DNA: TGCAGTGCTAGTCGGGACAGACTTACCTTCAATGAAAAACTGTTTTTT
D: NA; J: TRBJ2-1; V: TRBV7-9; size: few; CDR3: CASSLDRVGGGDNEQFF; DNA: TGTGCCAGCAGCTTAGACCGTGTGGGAGGAGGTGACAATGAGCAGTTCTTC
D: NA; J: TRBJ2-1; V: TRBV5-1; size: NA; CDR3: CASSQAAFSYNEQFF; DNA: TGCGCCAGCAGCCAAGCAGCCTTCTCCTACAATGAGCAGTTCTTC
D: TRBD2; J: TRBJ2-3; V: TRBV29-1; size: many; CDR3: CSVEDVEGGRADTQYF; DNA: TGCAGCGTTGAAGATGTGGAGGGAGGGCGGGCAGATACGCAGTATTTT
D: TRBD2; J: TRBJ2-5; V: TRBV12-3/TRBV12-4; size: NA; CDR3: CASSFGAGGETQYF; DNA: TGTGCCAGCAGTTTCGGAGCGGGAGGAGAGACCCAGTACTTC
D: NA; J: TRBJ2-7; V: TRBV27; size: NA; CDR3: CASSTGATNYEQYF; DNA: TGTGCCAGCAGTACGGGGGCTACCAACTACGAGCAGTACTTC